A selection of T cell receptor beta chains follows, all from one sample in a study of response to subunit inactivated influenza vaccine. TCRdb redid the calling of the RT-PCR reads with MiXCR, one entry per CDR3 protein. The sample holds 540,000 or so distinct CDR3 sequences, approximately 13% seen once. The input for sequencing was PBMCs from blood, taken roughly 6 weeks after vaccination. These receptor sequences come from a man aged 45-65 years who received an inactivated influenza vaccine. Each CDR3 is given with its conserved first and last residue. The D gene is left open where the match is weak. A clone size is listed for some rows: how often the clone was seen (once, few, many), or a class if it is expanded.

abundance	j_gene	d_gene	v_gene	len	CDR3aa	CDR3nt
-	TRBJ2-7	-	TRBV20-1	17	CSARGGLRWGGSYEQYF	TGCAGTGCTAGAGGGGGCCTCCGGTGGGGTGGATCCTACGAGCAGTACTTC
-	TRBJ2-1	-	TRBV14	12	CASSQPGSKQFF	TGTGCCAGCAGCCAACCCGGGAGCAAGCAGTTCTTC
few	TRBJ2-7	-	TRBV3-1	17	CASSRTSHGAPFEEQYF	TGTGCCAGCAGCCGAACGAGTCATGGGGCACCGTTTGAGGAGCAGTACTTC
-	TRBJ2-1	TRBD2	TRBV27	16	CASSLFSSGGYNEQFF	TGTGCCAGCAGTTTATTTTCCAGCGGGGGGTACAATGAGCAGTTCTTC
few	TRBJ2-1	TRBD1	TRBV2	16	CASSRTGGRASNEQFF	TGTGCCAGCAGTAGAACAGGGGGCCGGGCTAGCAATGAGCAGTTCTTC
-	TRBJ2-1	-	TRBV7-3	14	CASSPPGSSIEQFF	TGTGCCAGCAGCCCCCCCGGGAGTAGTATAGAGCAGTTCTTC
-	TRBJ1-1	-	TRBV18	16	CASSPRQGGTNTEAFF	TGTGCCAGCTCACCACGGCAGGGAGGGACGAACACTGAAGCTTTCTTT
-	TRBJ2-5	-	TRBV4-3	15	CASSQDRAVVETQYF	TGCGCCAGCAGCCAAGATCGGGCCGTGGTGGAGACCCAGTACTTC
many	TRBJ2-3	-	TRBV7-9	14	CASSLVGVSDTQYF	TGTGCCAGCAGCTTAGTCGGGGTTTCAGATACGCAGTATTTT
-	TRBJ2-6	TRBD2	TRBV5-1	17	CASSLRSGGAGANVLTF	TGCGCCAGCAGCTTACGTAGCGGGGGAGCTGGGGCCAACGTCCTGACTTTC
-	TRBJ2-7	-	TRBV7-2	14	CASSFSRGPYEQYF	TGTGCCAGCAGCTTCAGTCGGGGGCCCTACGAGCAGTACTTC
few	TRBJ2-3	-	TRBV7-2	15	CASSFDIGSQLGQYF	TGTGCCAGCAGCTTTGATATCGGGAGTCAGTTGGGGCAGTATTTT
many	TRBJ2-5	-	TRBV20-1	12	CSARVGVETQYF	TGCAGTGCTAGAGTTGGGGTAGAGACCCAGTACTTC
-	TRBJ1-2	-	TRBV20-1	12	CSPRHLSYGYTF	TGCAGTCCTAGACACTTAAGTTATGGCTACACCTTC
few	TRBJ2-1	TRBD2	TRBV27	15	CASSSVVSGTNEQFF	TGTGCCAGCAGCTCCGTTGTGAGCGGGACTAATGAGCAGTTCTTC
-	TRBJ2-7	-	TRBV9	14	CASSVGIQGYEQYF	TGTGCCAGCAGCGTTGGGATTCAGGGCTACGAGCAGTACTTC
few	TRBJ2-3	TRBD2	TRBV12-3/TRBV12-4	15	CASSLGGGRTDTQYF	TGTGCCAGCAGTTTGGGCGGGGGACGCACAGATACGCAGTATTTT
-	TRBJ2-1	TRBD2	TRBV20-1	13	CSASSLAGYEQFF	TGCAGTGCTAGTTCCCTAGCGGGGTATGAGCAGTTCTTC
few	TRBJ2-1	-	TRBV7-2	12	CASSPGRTEQFF	TGTGCCAGCAGCCCTGGACGAACGGAGCAGTTCTTC
many	TRBJ1-2	-	TRBV20-1	13	CSAHSGQLSGYTF	TGCAGTGCTCACTCCGGTCAGCTCAGTGGCTACACCTTC
-	TRBJ2-3	TRBD2	TRBV20-1	17	CSARNLLAGMYADTQYF	TGCAGTGCGCGGAACCTATTAGCGGGAATGTACGCAGATACGCAGTATTTT
-	TRBJ1-2	-	TRBV5-1	14	CASSLATTDYGYTF	TGCGCCAGCAGCTTGGCCACAACAGACTATGGCTACACCTTC